This TCR beta chain was captured in a study of blood T cell repertoires in COVID-19. Study-wide context: Sources were T cells, B-cell-depleted T cells, or PBMCs; the material itself was cDNA or gDNA.

From germline, CDR1 is KGHDR and CDR2 SFDVKD. Trimming took off 7 bases at V and 0 bases at J, with 9 bases between the two ends. The CDR3 totals 14 residues. The authors' processing: Cell counts per sample came from amplifying reference gene primers. The table came from immunoSEQ multiplex PCR; TCRdb's copy has only in-frame clones and leaves some out. That table is the source of V, J and clone size, and D and trimming were worked out from the DNA. The data contain about 120,000 clones, about 79% of them singletons. The source of this sequence is a woman aged 70-85 years with acute or convalescent COVID-19. The chain couples TRBV24-1 to TRBJ1-5, with D possibly TRBD1 on 5 matching bases. Specimen: peripheral blood. The CDR3 sequence: CATRGEGSNQPQHF. CDR3 DNA: TGTGCCACCAGAGGGGAAGGTAGCAATCAGCCCCAGCATTTT.